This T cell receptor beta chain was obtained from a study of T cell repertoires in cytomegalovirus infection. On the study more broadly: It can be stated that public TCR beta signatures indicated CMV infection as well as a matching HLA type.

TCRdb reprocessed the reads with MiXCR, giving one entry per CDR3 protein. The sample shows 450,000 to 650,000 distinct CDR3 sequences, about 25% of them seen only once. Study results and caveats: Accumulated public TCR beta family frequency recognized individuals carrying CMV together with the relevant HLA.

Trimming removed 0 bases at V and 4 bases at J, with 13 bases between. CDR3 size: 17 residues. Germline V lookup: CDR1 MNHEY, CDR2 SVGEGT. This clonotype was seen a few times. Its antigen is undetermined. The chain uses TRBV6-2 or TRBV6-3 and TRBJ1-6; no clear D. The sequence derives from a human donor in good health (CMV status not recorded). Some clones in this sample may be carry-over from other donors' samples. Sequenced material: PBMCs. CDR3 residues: CASSYSGVTSYNSPLHF. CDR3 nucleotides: TGTGCCAGCAGTTACTCCGGCGTGACCTCATATAATTCACCCCTCCACTTT.